This is a list of T cell receptor beta chains from one sample in a study of T cell repertoires in cytomegalovirus infection. Antigens for these TCRs are unknown. TCRdb fed the reads into MiXCR, producing one record per CDR3 protein. The data show around 78,000 distinct CDR3 sequences, 35% to 45% seen once. This sample comprised CD8+ T cells from cultured PBMCs, obtained from culture after CMV antigen stimulation. The origin of the receptors is a human donor in good health (CMV status not recorded). Some clones in this sample may be carry-over from other donors' samples. Each CDR3 is given with its conserved first and last residue. A D gene is named only where the DNA matches it firmly. Not all rows give a size; the values are once, few, many and, for expanded clones, a class.

>TRBV5-6|TRBJ2-1|.|.
CASSLVGGSYNEQFF
TGTGCCAGCAGCTTGGTCGGGGGCTCCTACAATGAGCAGTTCTTC
>TRBV11-1|TRBJ2-3|TRBD2|.
CASSFFLAGGDTQYF
TGTGCCAGCAGCTTTTTTCTAGCGGGGGGAGATACGCAGTATTTT
>TRBV11-2|TRBJ2-5|.|few
CASSRPGETQYF
TGTGCCAGCAGCCGTCCCGGGGAGACCCAGTACTTC
>TRBV29-1|TRBJ2-1|.|once
CSVEYRRNNEQFF
TGCAGCGTTGAATATCGCAGAAACAATGAGCAGTTCTTC
>TRBV9|TRBJ2-2|TRBD2|.
CASSVKTKPSGGGRDGELFF
TGTGCCAGCAGCGTCAAGACCAAACCTAGCGGGGGGGGAAGGGACGGGGAGCTGTTTTTT
>TRBV12-5|TRBJ2-2|.|.
CASGLGTNGELFF
TGTGCTAGTGGTTTGGGCACCAACGGGGAGCTGTTTTTT
>TRBV6-1|TRBJ2-1|TRBD1|.
CASSTLVGGARDRVFNEQFF
TGTGCCAGCAGCACCTTGGTAGGAGGGGCCCGGGACAGGGTCTTCAATGAGCAGTTCTTC
>TRBV6-4|TRBJ2-4|TRBD1|.
CANKTGQGIAKNIQYF
TGTGCCAACAAAACGGGACAGGGGATAGCCAAAAACATTCAGTACTTC
>TRBV7-9|TRBJ2-1|TRBD2|few
CASSGESGGPRTRHEQFF
TGTGCCAGCAGCGGAGAAAGCGGGGGGCCCCGAACCAGGCATGAGCAGTTCTTC
>TRBV6-2/TRBV6-3|TRBJ2-7|.|.
CASQASFINSASSYEQYF
TGTGCCAGCCAGGCGTCGTTCATAAACTCGGCCAGCTCCTACGAGCAGTACTTC
>TRBV12-3/TRBV12-4|TRBJ1-5|.|many
CASSSGPYSNQPQHF
TGTGCCAGCAGCTCAGGGCCTTATAGCAATCAGCCCCAGCATTTT
>TRBV7-9|TRBJ1-1|.|once
CASSAGRHTEAFF
TGTGCCAGCAGCGCCGGGAGGCACACTGAAGCTTTCTTT
>TRBV6-5|TRBJ2-7|.|few
CASSYSVIGGEQYF
TGTGCCAGCAGTTACTCCGTTATTGGGGGCGAGCAGTACTTC
>TRBV12-3/TRBV12-4|TRBJ1-5|.|many
CASSLGGLYSNQPQHF
TGTGCCAGCAGCCTCGGCGGCCTCTATAGCAATCAGCCCCAGCATTTT
>TRBV11-2|TRBJ2-2|.|.
CASSLGGYPTNTGELFF
TGTGCCAGCAGCTTAGGGGGTTACCCCACGAACACCGGGGAGCTGTTTTTT
>TRBV11-2|TRBJ1-1|.|.
CASSLGIGDTEAFF
TGTGCCAGCAGCCTCGGTATCGGGGACACTGAAGCTTTCTTT
>TRBV4-3|TRBJ1-3|TRBD1|once
CASSPDRGSGNTIYF
TGCGCCAGCAGCCCGGACAGGGGGAGCGGAAACACCATATATTTT
>TRBV28|TRBJ2-4|.|few
CASSLPGHDIQYF
TGTGCCAGCAGTTTACCGGGACATGACATTCAGTACTTC
>TRBV5-4|TRBJ1-2|TRBD1|.
CASSDTELTGERDRYTF
TGTGCCAGCAGCGACACCGAGCTTACAGGGGAACGGGACCGCTACACCTTC
>TRBV11-2|TRBJ2-1|.|few
CASSPPVGPEQFF
TGTGCCAGCAGCCCCCCGGTTGGTCCTGAGCAGTTCTTC
>TRBV4-1|TRBJ2-1|.|few
CASSQDRGGNEQFF
TGTGCCAGCAGCCAGGACAGAGGAGGTAATGAGCAGTTCTTC
>TRBV27|TRBJ1-1|TRBD1|few
CASTGQANTEAFF
TGTGCCAGCACAGGACAGGCCAACACTGAAGCTTTCTTT
>TRBV12-3/TRBV12-4|TRBJ2-3|.|.
CASSRTDFRTDTQYF
TGTGCCAGCAGCCGGACGGACTTTCGCACAGATACGCAGTATTTT
>TRBV27|TRBJ2-7|.|.
CATRVRTNQLNF
TGTGCCACCCGGGTCAGGACCAACCAACTGAACTTC
>TRBV27|TRBJ2-3|TRBD1|.
CASSSPGGGTDTQYF
TGTGCCAGCAGTTCGCCAGGGGGTGGTACAGATACGCAGTATTTT
>TRBV7-9|TRBJ2-7|.|.
CASSVTGRGSYEQYF
TGTGCCAGCAGCGTAACAGGGAGGGGGTCCTACGAGCAGTACTTC
>TRBV7-9|TRBJ1-1|TRBD1|.
CASSPRDRGGTEAFF
TGTGCCAGCAGCCCAAGGGACAGGGGGGGAACTGAAGCTTTCTTT
>TRBV7-2|TRBJ2-7|TRBD2|.
CASSSRSGGSQSYEQYF
TGTGCCAGCAGCTCCCGTAGCGGGGGGTCTCAATCCTACGAGCAGTACTTC
>TRBV14|TRBJ1-1|.|few
CASSQVLGGVEDTEAFF
TGTGCCAGCAGCCAAGTCCTGGGGGGCGTTGAGGACACTGAAGCTTTCTTT
>TRBV29-1|TRBJ1-1|.|.
CSANPGSGTEAFF
TGCAGCGCGAATCCAGGGAGCGGCACTGAAGCTTTCTTT
>TRBV11-2|TRBJ2-2|.|.
CASSGGELFF
TGTGCCAGCAGCGGCGGGGAGCTGTTTTTT
>TRBV27|TRBJ2-5|.|few
CASSNNLYSAERKETQYF
TGTGCCAGCAGCAACAATCTTTACAGTGCCGAAAGAAAAGAGACCCAGTACTTC
>TRBV4-1|TRBJ2-2|.|.
CASSPPGVTGELFF
TGCGCCAGCAGCCCCCCGGGGGTTACCGGGGAGCTGTTTTTT
>TRBV4-1|TRBJ1-5|.|few
CASSQGGSQPQHF
TGCGCCAGCAGCCAAGGGGGTTCTCAGCCCCAGCATTTT
>TRBV7-6|TRBJ2-7|.|.
CASSPPGSPSSYEQYF
TGTGCCAGCAGCCCCCCCGGCAGCCCGAGCTCCTACGAGCAGTACTTC
>TRBV7-2|TRBJ2-7|TRBD2|few
CASSWTSGGSYEQYF
TGTGCCAGCAGCTGGACTAGCGGGGGATCCTACGAGCAGTACTTC
>TRBV7-8|TRBJ1-2|.|many
CASSSRDVRHYGYTF
TGTGCCAGCAGCTCACGGGACGTTAGACACTATGGCTACACCTTC
>TRBV12-3/TRBV12-4|TRBJ1-1|TRBD1|.
CASSHFWGQGVRGTEAFF
TGTGCCAGCAGCCACTTCTGGGGACAGGGGGTTAGGGGCACTGAAGCTTTCTTT
>TRBV6-2/TRBV6-3|TRBJ1-5|.|.
CASSYGQNNQPQHF
TGTGCCAGCAGTTACGGGCAGAACAATCAGCCCCAGCATTTT
>TRBV5-6|TRBJ2-1|TRBD1|once
CASSKGVGTGLFHEQFF
TGTGCCAGCAGCAAGGGGGTGGGGACAGGACTTTTCCATGAGCAGTTCTTC
>TRBV7-9|TRBJ2-7|.|few
CASSLAGFLVYEQYF
TGTGCCAGCAGCTTAGCGGGTTTTCTGGTCTACGAGCAGTACTTC
>TRBV27|TRBJ1-6|.|.
CASSLSGGNNSPLHF
TGTGCCAGCAGTTTATCGGGGGGAAATAATTCACCCCTCCACTTT
>TRBV6-2/TRBV6-3|TRBJ2-3|.|.
CASSEGGTDTQYF
TGTGCCAGCAGTGAAGGGGGTACAGATACGCAGTATTTT
>TRBV2|TRBJ1-5|.|.
CASSEGWATGQPQHF
TGTGCCAGCAGTGAGGGATGGGCCACAGGTCAGCCCCAGCATTTT
>TRBV20-1|TRBJ2-1|TRBD1|few
CSARDVDRVHEQFF
TGCAGTGCTAGGGACGTAGACAGGGTTCATGAGCAGTTCTTC
>TRBV7-9|TRBJ2-2|.|.
CASSTRLAGNTGELFF
TGTGCCAGCAGCACAAGGCTGGCAGGGAACACCGGGGAGCTGTTTTTT
>TRBV7-9|TRBJ2-2|TRBD1|few
CASSPRQDRGTGGELFF
TGTGCCAGCAGCCCGCGGCAGGACAGGGGAACTGGCGGGGAGCTGTTTTTT
>TRBV6-4|TRBJ2-3|TRBD2|.
CASSGTSGGDDTQYF
TGTGCCAGCAGCGGTACTAGCGGGGGAGACGATACGCAGTATTTT
>TRBV5-1|TRBJ2-7|.|.
CASSDFPGRTSSYEQYF
TGCGCCAGCAGCGATTTCCCGGGACGGACAAGCTCCTACGAGCAGTACTTC
>TRBV5-4|TRBJ1-2|.|.
CASSLEQGWNYGYTF
TGTGCCAGCAGCTTGGAGCAGGGGTGGAACTATGGCTACACCTTC
>TRBV6-5|TRBJ2-1|TRBD1|once
CASSTGTGINEQFF
TGTGCCAGCAGTACTGGGACAGGGATCAATGAGCAGTTCTTC
>TRBV6-1|TRBJ2-2|.|.
CASSSEGNTGELFF
TGTGCCAGCAGTTCCGAAGGGAACACCGGGGAGCTGTTTTTT
>TRBV14|TRBJ2-7|.|.
CASSQERPISYEQYF
TGTGCCAGCAGCCAAGAAAGGCCCATCTCCTACGAGCAGTACTTC
>TRBV7-6|TRBJ1-5|.|few
CASSLDPQPQHF
TGTGCCAGCAGCTTAGATCCTCAGCCCCAGCATTTT
>TRBV25-1|TRBJ1-5|.|.
CASSESGSNQPQHF
TGTGCCAGCAGTGAATCGGGGAGCAATCAGCCCCAGCATTTT
>TRBV7-9|TRBJ2-3|TRBD1|few
CASSPRAGTEADTQYF
TGTGCCAGCAGCCCTAGGGCCGGGACAGAAGCAGATACGCAGTATTTT
>TRBV7-2|TRBJ2-2|TRBD2|few
CASSSASIDHGEGTGELFF
TGTGCCAGCAGCTCAGCCTCCATCGACCACGGGGAGGGCACCGGGGAGCTGTTTTTT
>TRBV7-9|TRBJ1-3|.|.
CASSSDDSGNTIYF
TGTGCCAGCAGCTCGGATGACTCTGGAAACACCATATATTTT
>TRBV2|TRBJ1-2|TRBD1|few
CASIPGQGLENYGYTF
TGTGCCAGCATTCCGGGACAGGGTTTGGAGAACTATGGCTACACCTTC
>TRBV27|TRBJ2-3|.|.
CASSLRPPDGLYFVSTDTQYF
TGTGCCAGCAGCCTTCGGCCCCCCGACGGCCTTTACTTTGTGAGCACAGATACGCAGTATTTT